The clone carrying this T cell receptor (beta chain) was seen once. What it binds is unknown. These data come from a study of cytomegalovirus exposure and HLA in healthy donors. Study-level points and caveats: Donors were assumed by presence/absence analyses to have roughly uniform sequencing depth. In vitro checks showed that a few CMV-associated chains really do target CMV antigens. TRBV6-2, TRBV6-3 and other indistinguishable V segments were excluded.

13 Jbeta primers and 60 Vbeta primers were used for the PCR. TCRdb's table, derived via immunoSEQ multiplex PCR, lists solely in-frame clones and lacks some. The sample holds roughly 200,000 clones, less than 80% seen once. Germline-derived CDR1 and CDR2 are MNHEY and SMNVEV (reference sequence). The length of the CDR3 is 16 residues. The source of this sequence is a woman aged 25 to 45 in good health and CMV-seropositive. This chain uses TRBV27 with TRBJ2-5, with TRBD1 identical over 8 bases. The DNA end favors TRBJ2-7, so the J call may be wrong. The specimen was PBMCs. CDR3 loop: CASSLGARGLGYEQYF. CDR3 DNA sequence: TGTGCCAGCAGTTTAGGTGCCAGGGGGCTCGGCTACGAGCAGTACTTC.